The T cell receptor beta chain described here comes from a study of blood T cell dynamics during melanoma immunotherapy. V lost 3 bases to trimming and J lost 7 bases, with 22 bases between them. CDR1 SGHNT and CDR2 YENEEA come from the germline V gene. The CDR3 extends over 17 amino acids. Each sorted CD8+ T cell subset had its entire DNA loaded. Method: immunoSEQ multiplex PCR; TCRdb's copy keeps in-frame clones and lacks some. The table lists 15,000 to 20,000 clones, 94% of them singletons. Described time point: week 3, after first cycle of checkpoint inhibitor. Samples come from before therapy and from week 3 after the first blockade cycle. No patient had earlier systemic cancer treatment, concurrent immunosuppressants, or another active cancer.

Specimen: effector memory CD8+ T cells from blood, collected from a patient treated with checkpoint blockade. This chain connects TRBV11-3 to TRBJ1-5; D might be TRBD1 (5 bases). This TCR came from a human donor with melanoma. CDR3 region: CASSLSGFEAGPQPQHF. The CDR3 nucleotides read TGTGCCAGCAGCTTGTCCGGGTTCGAGGCAGGGCCCCAGCCCCAGCATTTT.